These 7 T cell receptor beta chains share one sample of origin, sequenced in a study of blood T cell repertoires in COVID-19. Sequencing used immunoSEQ multiplex PCR; TCRdb keeps in-frame clones, though not all of them. The repertoire holds 140,000 or so clones, with approximately 90% as singletons. What was sequenced was peripheral blood. The receptors come from a woman of 80 years or more with acute or convalescent COVID-19.

The genes are TRBV7-2 and TRBJ2-3; D is unclear. V was cut by 2 bases and J by 0 bases, with 15 bases left in between. The CDR3 spans 17 residues. Per germline, CDR1 SGHTA and CDR2 FQGNSA. The CDR3 loop is CASSLRLEVLSTDTQYF. The CDR3 region has the DNA TGTGCCAGCAGCTTACGCCTCGAGGTCTTAAGCACAGATACGCAGTATTTT.

The chain links TRBV11-2 to TRBJ2-1, with TRBD2 matching over 9 bases. The CDR3 runs to 18 residues. CDR1 is SGHAT and CDR2 is FQNNGV in the germline V gene. V was clipped by 4 bases and J by 0 bases; unmatched bases: 10. CDR3 DNA sequence: TGTGCCAGCAGCTCGACATCACTAGCGGGTCACTCCTACAATGAGCAGTTCTTC. Encoded protein: CASSSTSLAGHSYNEQFF.

The chain uses TRBV5-1 and TRBJ1-1, with 7 nucleotides matching TRBD1. Germline loops: CDR1 SGHRS, CDR2 YFSETQ. The CDR3 consists of 15 residues. The junction had 15 bases not matched to a gene; V was cut back by 0 bases and J by 13 bases. The CDR3 DNA follows: TGCGCCAGCAGCTTGGCCGAGTCGGGGACAGCGTGGAATTTCTTT. Its protein product is CASSLAESGTAWNFF.

In its sample, this clone was seen once. The same CDR3 arises from other DNA sequences in this sample as well. V gene TRBV9 combines with J gene TRBJ1-1, with 9 bases lining up with TRBD1. Trimming removed 3 bases from V and 1 base from J; junction bases left unmatched: 1. The CDR3 is made up of 14 amino acids. Germline CDR1 is SGDLS and CDR2 is YYNGEE. Here the CDR3 reads CASSAGQGNTEAFF. CDR3 in DNA: TGTGCCAGCAGCGCGGGACAGGGGAACACTGAAGCTTTCTTT. The full variable domain, its missing parts supplied by reference TRBV9 and TRBJ1-1, is DSGVTQTPKHLITATGQRVTLRCSPRSGDLSVYWYQQSLDQGLQFLIQYYNGEERAKGNILERFSAQQFPDLHSELNLSSLELGDSALYFCASSAGQGNTEAFFGQGTRLTVV.

This clone appeared a single time. The CDR3 DNA reads as TGTGCCAGCAGCGTAGACGGGGAGTTGGCACCCCTCCACTTT. Translating gives CASSVDGELAPLHF. The V gene is TRBV9, the J gene TRBJ1-6; D is ambiguous. This CDR3 spans 14 amino acids. Trimming took off 0 bases at V and 11 bases at J, with 12 bases between the two ends. The germline V gene encodes CDR1 SGDLS and CDR2 YYNGEE.

The chain links TRBV19 to TRBJ1-2, with D perhaps TRBD1 (6 bases). V dropped 6 bases and J dropped 7 bases, with 21 bases sitting between them. Germline V lookup: CDR1 LNHDA, CDR2 SQIVND (reference sequence). The CDR3 is made up of 15 amino acids. CDR3: CASRRNTGGRGGYTF. The CDR3, as DNA: TGTGCCAGTAGACGAAACACGGGGGGGCGAGGTGGCTACACCTTC.

V usage is TRBV19 and J usage is TRBJ1-2; D is perhaps TRBD1 (6 bases). Germline V lookup: CDR1 LNHDA, CDR2 SQIVND (reference sequence). The CDR3 sequence is 13 residues long. V lost 3 bases and J lost 8, with 13 bases in between. Here the CDR3 DNA reads TGTGCCAGTAGTATGGGCTCTGGGGGCGGCTACACCTTC. It is translated as CASSMGSGGGYTF.